This T cell receptor beta chain emerged from a study of cytomegalovirus exposure and HLA in healthy donors. With V trimmed by 4 bases and J by 7 bases, 7 bases remained unmatched. The CDR3 is 16 residues long. CDR1 is LNHDA and CDR2 is SQIVND in the germline V gene (reference sequence). Regarding this clone: Antigen specificity is unknown.

Broader study findings: Evidence from a later analysis indicated that most CMV-associated TCR beta chains looked HLA-restricted. Most observed TCR sequences were rare, whereas some public TCRs were detected in many donors.

13 Jbeta primers and 60 Vbeta primers were used for the PCR. Sequenced by immunoSEQ multiplex PCR; TCRdb stores in-frame clones only, minus some. The sample includes roughly 100,000 clones. The chain uses TRBV19 and TRBJ1-4; 12 bases match TRBD1. The origin of this receptor is a man aged 40-55 years in good health and CMV-seronegative. Sequenced sample: PBMCs. The CDR3 protein is CASSRGQGADTEKLFF. CDR3 sequence (DNA): TGTGCCAGTAGTAGGGGACAGGGGGCTGATACTGAAAAACTGTTTTTT.